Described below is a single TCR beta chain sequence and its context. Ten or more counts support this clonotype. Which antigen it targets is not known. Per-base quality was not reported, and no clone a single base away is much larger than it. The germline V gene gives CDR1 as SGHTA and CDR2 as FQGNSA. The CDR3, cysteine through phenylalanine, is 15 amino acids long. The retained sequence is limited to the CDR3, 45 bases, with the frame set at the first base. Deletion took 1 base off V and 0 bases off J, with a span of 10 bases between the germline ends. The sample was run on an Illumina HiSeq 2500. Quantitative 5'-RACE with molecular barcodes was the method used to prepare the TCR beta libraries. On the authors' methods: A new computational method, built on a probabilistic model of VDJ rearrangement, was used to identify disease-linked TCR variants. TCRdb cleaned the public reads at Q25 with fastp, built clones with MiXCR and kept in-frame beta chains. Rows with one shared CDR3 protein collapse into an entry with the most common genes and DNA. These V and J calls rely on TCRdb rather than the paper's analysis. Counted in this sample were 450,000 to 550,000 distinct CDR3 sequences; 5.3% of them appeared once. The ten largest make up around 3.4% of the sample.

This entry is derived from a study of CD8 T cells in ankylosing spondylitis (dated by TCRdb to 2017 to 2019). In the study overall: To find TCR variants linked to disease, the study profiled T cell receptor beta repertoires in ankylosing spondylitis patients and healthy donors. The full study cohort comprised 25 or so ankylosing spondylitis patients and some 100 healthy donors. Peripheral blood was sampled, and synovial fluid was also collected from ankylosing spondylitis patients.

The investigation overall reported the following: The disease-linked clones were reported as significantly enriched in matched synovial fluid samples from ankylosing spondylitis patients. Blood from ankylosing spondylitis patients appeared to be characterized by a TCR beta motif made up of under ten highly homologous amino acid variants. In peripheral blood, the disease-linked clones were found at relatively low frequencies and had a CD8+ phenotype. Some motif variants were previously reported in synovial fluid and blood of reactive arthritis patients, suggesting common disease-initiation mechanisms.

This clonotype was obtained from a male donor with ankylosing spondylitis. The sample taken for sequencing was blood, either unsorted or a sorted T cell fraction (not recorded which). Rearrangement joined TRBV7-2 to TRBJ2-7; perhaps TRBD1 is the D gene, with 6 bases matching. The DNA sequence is TGTGCCAGCAGCTTAGTACAGGGAAGCTCCTACGAGCAGTACTTC. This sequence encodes CASSLVQGSSYEQYF.